This T cell receptor beta chain was identified during a study of T cells after yellow fever vaccination. The V and J ends lost 4 bases and 6 bases respectively, with 19 bases between them. The CDR3 has 14 residues. Germline values: CDR1 DFQATT, CDR2 SNEGSKA (reference sequence). This clonotype was detected a few times. Each CDR3 protein is one row after TCRdb ran MiXCR on the 5' RACE reads. The data hold under 300,000 distinct CDR3 sequences, with 10% to 15% observed a single time. Here the sequenced sample was CD4+ T cells sorted from PBMCs, taken 45 days after the yellow fever booster vaccination. The rearrangement links TRBV20-1 to TRBJ2-7, with no clear D. This clonotype was obtained from a man between 25 and 39 years old who received the YFV17D yellow fever vaccine. The CDR3 sequence: CSAIGSPGPGEQYF. CDR3 nucleotides: TGCAGTGCTATAGGTAGCCCAGGTCCGGGCGAGCAGTACTTC.